These 14 T cell receptor beta chains share one sample of origin, sequenced in a study of T cell repertoires in cytomegalovirus infection. TCRdb re-analysed the reads in MiXCR, keeping a single row per CDR3 protein. The sample has about 450,000 distinct CDR3 sequences, approximately 31% seen once; the top ten hold about an eighth. Source material: PBMCs. These receptors all come from a human donor in good health (CMV status not recorded). Some clones in this sample may be carry-over from other donors' samples.

The gene calls are TRBV5-1 and TRBJ2-3; no clear D gene. V lost 1 base and J lost 2, with 8 bases in between. The CDR3 sequence is 14 residues long. The germline gives CDR1 SGHRS, CDR2 YFSETQ. The CDR3 region has the DNA TGCGCCAGCAGCTTGTTCCCGAACACAGATACGCAGTATTTT. Translated, it gives CASSLFPNTDTQYF.

This clonotype was observed a few times. This chain uses TRBV27 with TRBJ2-4; 9 bases are a match to TRBD1. Germline CDR1 MNHEY, CDR2 SMNVEV (reference sequence). Trimming at V came to 2 bases and at J to 7 bases, leaving 3 bases not matched to a gene. The CDR3 sequence is 14 residues long. The chain's CDR3 is CASSLGQGLNIQYF. In nucleotides, the CDR3 is TGTGCCAGCAGTTTAGGACAGGGGCTTAACATTCAGTACTTC.

This clonotype was seen ten or more times. The chain links TRBV7-2 to TRBJ1-6, with D uncertain. Trimming removed 5 bases at V and 7 bases at J, with 15 bases between. From germline, CDR1 is SGHTA and CDR2 FQGNSA. The CDR3 length is 15 residues. CDR3 residues: CASSEPRGGNSPLHF. Here the CDR3 DNA reads TGTGCCAGCAGCGAGCCCCGGGGTGGAAATTCACCCCTCCACTTT.

This clonotype was seen just once. A clone one base away is much larger, so this may be a read error. The rearrangement links TRBV7-2 to TRBJ1-6; D not resolved. Trimming stripped 7 bases from V and 10 bases from J, with 20 bases between. This CDR3 is 15 amino acids long. The germline gives CDR1 SGHTA, CDR2 FQGNSA. CDR3 sequence: CASIFRLDGVSPLHF. The CDR3, as DNA: TGTGCCAGCATTTTCCGACTCGACGGGGTCTCACCCCTCCACTTT.

In regard to this clonotype: The junction differs from germline at one of its ends, possibly a read error. The V and J genes are TRBV7-3 and TRBJ2-7; D remains ambiguous. Germline CDR1 and CDR2: SGHTA and FQGTGA. The CDR3 runs 12 residues. The CDR3 loop reads CASSSDGYEQNF. The CDR3 DNA reads TGTGCCAGCAGCTCGGACGGTTACGAGCAGAACTTC.

This clonotype was seen many times. The chain couples TRBV20-1 to TRBJ2-5; D assignment may be TRBD1 or TRBD2 (6 bases each). The CDR3 covers 14 residues. V lost 6 bases and J 4 bases, leaving 18 bases between the germline ends. Germline CDR1 and CDR2: DFQATT and SNEGSKA (reference sequence). This chain's CDR3 is CSATGGGISETQYF. The CDR3 bases are TGCAGTGCAACCGGAGGGGGAATCTCAGAGACCCAGTACTTC.

This clonotype was counted only a few times. The chain recombines TRBV29-1 with TRBJ1-1; 7 bases agree with TRBD1. Trimming cost V 7 bases and J 4 bases; bases outside gene matches: 6. The CDR3 runs to 12 residues. Germline V gene lookup returns CDR1 SQVTM and CDR2 ANQGSEA. This CDR3 reads CSAGQEGTEAFF. The CDR3 bases are TGCAGCGCCGGACAGGAGGGCACTGAAGCTTTCTTT.

This clonotype has only one observation. Lacking the conserved final phenylalanine or tryptophan, this CDR3 likely reflects a read error. The chain combines TRBV7-6 with TRBJ2-7, with D possibly TRBD2 on 5 matching bases. The ends were cut back, 1 base at V and 0 bases at J, with 13 bases in the middle. Germline CDR1 SGHVS, CDR2 FNYEAQ. The CDR3 has 16 amino acids. For the CDR3, the DNA is TGTGCCAGCAGCTTAGATTCCGGGGTGTTCTCCTACGAGCAGTACTTA. It specifies CASSLDSGVFSYEQYL.

On this clonotype itself: A much larger clone lies one base from this, so it may be a read error. The chain is built from TRBV4-2 and TRBJ2-7; TRBD2 matches at 8 bases. Per germline, CDR1 LGHNA and CDR2 YNFKEQ. There are 13 residues in the CDR3. Here the CDR3 reads CDSSRGGTYEQYF. CDR3 bases: TGTGACAGCAGCCGGGGGGGGACCTACGAGCAGTACTTC.

The V call is TRBV4-1, the J call TRBJ2-7; D unresolved. Trimming removed 0 bases at V and 4 bases at J, with 4 bases between. There are 12 residues in the CDR3. Germline V lookup: CDR1 MGHRA, CDR2 YSYEKL. CDR3 loop: CASSQDQYEQYF. The CDR3 DNA reads TGCGCCAGCAGCCAAGATCAGTACGAGCAGTACTTC.

V and J are TRBV5-4 and TRBJ2-5; TRBD1 matches at 11 bases. Trimming at V came to 4 bases and at J to 9 bases, leaving 8 bases not matched to a gene. Per germline, CDR1 SGHNT and CDR2 YYREEE (reference sequence). The CDR3 has 14 amino acids. The CDR3 nucleotides are TGTGCCAGCAGCCGCGGACAGGGGGCGGCGGCCCAGTACTTC. Its protein is CASSRGQGAAAQYF. Combining the CDR3 with reference TRBV5-4 and TRBJ2-5 gives the whole variable domain ETGVTQSPTHLIKTRGQQVTLRCSSQSGHNTVSWYQQALGQGPQFIFQYYREEENGRGNFPPRFSGLQFPNYSSELNVNALELDDSALYLCASSRGQGAAAQYFGPGTRLLVL.

This clonotype was seen many times. This sequence joins TRBV7-2 and TRBJ2-1; TRBD1 might be the D (5 bases). CDR1 and CDR2 from the germline V gene are SGHTA and FQGNSA. The CDR3 covers 15 residues. The V and J ends lost 4 bases and 2 bases respectively, with 12 bases between them. The CDR3 reads CASSYTGGAYNEQFF. In DNA form, the CDR3 reads TGTGCCAGCAGCTACACAGGTGGGGCCTACAATGAGCAGTTCTTC.

This clonotype was counted only a few times. The V call is TRBV27, the J call TRBJ2-7, with D maybe TRBD2 (6 bases). The length of the CDR3 is 14 residues. Trimming took off 3 bases at V and 2 bases at J, with 11 bases between the two ends. Germline V lookup: CDR1 MNHEY, CDR2 SMNVEV (reference sequence). The CDR3 spells CASSFGGSTYEQYF. The CDR3 DNA reads TGTGCCAGCAGTTTCGGGGGATCGACCTACGAGCAGTACTTC.

Note on this clonotype: Just one base apart from a much larger clone, this may be a read error. The conserved final phenylalanine or tryptophan is absent from the CDR3, which likely points to a read error. The chain uses TRBV7-2 and TRBJ2-3; either TRBD1 or TRBD2 may supply D (6 bases each). Germline V gives CDR1 SGHTA, CDR2 FQGNSA. Trimming took off 1 base at V and 4 bases at J, with 12 bases between the two ends. The CDR3 sequence is 15 residues long. The CDR3 is CASSLDGGPADTQYL. DNA for the CDR3: TGTGCCAGCAGCTTAGATGGGGGGCCGGCAGATACGCAGTATCTT.